The next 2 T cell receptor beta chains were all read from a single sample in a study of CD8+CD57+ T cells in acquired aplastic anemia (dated by TCRdb to 2016 to 2018). Sequenced on an Illumina HiSeq 2000. Genomic DNA served as template for TCR beta VDJ combination and CDR3 sequence profiling. TCRdb's own reprocessing of the public reads used fastp at Q25 and MiXCR and kept productive beta chains. Rows are combined by CDR3 protein, so each entry shows the most common genes and DNA. The sample table holds approximately 220,000 distinct CDR3 sequences, of which 45% to 50% were seen once. 7.8% of the sample lies in the top ten. Patients chosen for sequencing had shown expansion of CD8+CD57+ cells by flow cytometry. The specimen sequenced was sorted CD4+, CD8+, or CD8+CD57+ T cells (not recorded which) from PBMCs. All receptors derive from a human donor with aplastic anemia.

The chain uses TRBV20-1 and TRBJ1-6, with D possibly TRBD1 on 6 matching bases. The CDR3 has 18 amino acids. The V end lost 1 base, the J end lost 1 base, and 17 bases lay between the germline ends. CDR1 is DFQATT and CDR2 is SNEGSKA in the germline V gene (reference sequence). The CDR3 DNA reads TGCAGTGCTAGAGGGGACATCATCACGAGATCCTATAATTCACCCCTCCACTTT. The encoded protein is CSARGDIITRSYNSPLHF.

The table lists this clonotype with a few counts. V is TRBV20-1 and J is TRBJ2-7, with a weak D call TRBD1 (5 bases). The CDR3 has 14 amino acids. Per the germline V gene, CDR1 is DFQATT and CDR2 is SNEGSKA (reference sequence). V gave up 6 bases and J gave up 0 bases, with 15 bases separating them. CDR3 DNA sequence: TGCAGTGCCAGCAGTCGACAGCACTCCTACGAGCAGTACTTC. Translation: CSASSRQHSYEQYF.